A selection of T cell receptor beta chains follows, all from one sample in a study of shared clonotypes between healthy human individuals. Profiled with immunoSEQ multiplex PCR; TCRdb holds only in-frame clones, not every one. The data hold about 990,000 clones, with approximately 80% observed a single time. Sequenced sample: memory CD4+ T cells from PBMCs. All receptors come from a man aged 18 to 29 in good health. Some clones in this sample may be carry-over from other donors' samples. Each CDR3 is given with its conserved first and last residue.

J	V	CDR3
TRBJ1-4	TRBV27	CASSLIGEKLFF
TRBJ1-5	TRBV30	CAWSATFNQPQHF
TRBJ1-1	TRBV5-4	CASSLGQANTEAFF
TRBJ1-2	TRBV28	CASNGGRNYGYTF
TRBJ1-5	TRBV7-9	CASSLGQTSNQPQHF
TRBJ1-5	TRBV15	CATSKGELNSNQPQHF
TRBJ2-1	TRBV5-6	CASSFFPNEQFF
TRBJ2-3	TRBV28	CASSSFSSGRAKDTQYF
TRBJ1-2	TRBV18	CASSPGQPEVNYGYTF
TRBJ1-3	TRBV19	CASSRDRVGNTIYF
TRBJ2-7	TRBV5-1	CASSLGQGLYEQYF
TRBJ2-7	TRBV11-3	CASSLGTGINYEQYF
TRBJ1-4	TRBV28	CASRPSPGEKLFF
TRBJ1-1	TRBV4-1	CASSGWGAFF
TRBJ2-7	TRBV6-5	CASRVRDSYEQYF
TRBJ1-2	TRBV4-1	CASSHTEGARAAYGYTF
TRBJ2-6	TRBV18	CASSENSPLAGANVLTF
TRBJ2-2	TRBV6-6	CASSYSLEAAGELFF
TRBJ1-3	TRBV30	CAWSPGGNTIYF
TRBJ2-4	TRBV28	CASGWTGGPANF
TRBJ1-1	TRBV19	CASSQTGLWGTEAFF
TRBJ2-7	TRBV6-1	CASTAPDSYEQYF
TRBJ1-1	TRBV11-1	CASSFQVGETEAFF
TRBJ2-4	TRBV28	CASIRGGGSHKNIQYF
TRBJ2-2	TRBV5-1	CTSTSGGANTGELFF
TRBJ1-1	TRBV2	CASREGQLNTEAFF
TRBJ2-1	TRBV27	CASRIEGAGLNEQFF
TRBJ1-4	TRBV6-5	CASSLLSGRGEKLFF
TRBJ1-5	TRBV28	CASSLVPAQPQHF
TRBJ2-7	TRBV29-1	CSVAQGRVYSYEQYF
TRBJ1-2	TRBV28	CASSPGDRALANYGYTF
TRBJ2-4	TRBV5-4	CASSWSGQGNIQYF
TRBJ1-1	TRBV12-5	CASGLAGRTEAFF
TRBJ2-3	TRBV6-4	CGRQGWVSTDTQYF
TRBJ2-7	TRBV9	CASSATSSTYEQYF
TRBJ1-2	TRBV6-5	CASSYSGGGGGYTF
TRBJ2-7	TRBV25-1	CASSKLDEQYF
TRBJ1-5	TRBV30	CAWSSPGQANQPQHF
TRBJ1-1	TRBV28	CASSSDRPEAFF
TRBJ2-3	TRBV4-1	CASSQHGQGADTQYF
TRBJ1-2	TRBV4-1	CASSQVSTANYGYTF
TRBJ1-5	TRBV19	CASSIRESRPQHF
TRBJ2-7	TRBV5-1	CASSASGDNYEQYF
TRBJ1-5	TRBV6-5	CASSLNRDRAQPQHF
TRBJ1-2	TRBV4-1	CASSQDTGDLGYTF
TRBJ2-1	TRBV5-1	CASSSGTYNEQFF
TRBJ2-5	TRBV27	CASSPRGNTIQETQYF
TRBJ2-2	TRBV15	CATRREAGELFF
TRBJ2-2	TRBV2	CASRPGGATGELFF
TRBJ1-1	TRBV18	CASRSDILNTEAFF
TRBJ1-1	TRBV28	CASSPILGVTEAFF
TRBJ2-7	TRBV6-1	CASSETSGPAYEQYF
TRBJ2-5	TRBV10-2	CASSNHASLSETQYF
TRBJ2-5	TRBV9	CASSVEHETQYF
TRBJ2-3	TRBV5-1	CASSLDLGTDTQYF